This entry describes one T cell receptor (beta chain). The CDR3 loop spans 21 amino acids. Germline trimming cut 3 bases from V and 0 bases from J; bases unmatched to any gene: 16. Germline V gene sequence: CDR1 MNHEY, CDR2 SMNVEV (reference sequence). These data originate in a study of blood T cell repertoires in COVID-19. Sequencing used immunoSEQ multiplex PCR; TCRdb keeps in-frame clones, though not all of them. The sample contains over 200,000 clones, about nine tenths of which appear only once. The sequenced material came from peripheral blood. The V call is TRBV27, the J call TRBJ1-6, with 8 bases matching TRBD1. This receptor was obtained from a man between 25 and 39 years old who had recovered from COVID-19. The CDR3 protein is CASSLTRSRDRPSSYNSPLHF. The CDR3 DNA follows: TGTGCCAGCAGTTTGACGCGTTCCCGGGACAGGCCTAGCTCCTATAATTCACCCCTCCACTTT.